This T cell receptor (beta chain) was documented in a study of blood T cell repertoires in COVID-19. Data came from immunoSEQ multiplex PCR; TCRdb stores just in-frame clones and leaves some out. Seen here are about 270,000 clones, more than 75% observed once, and the top ten hold approximately 9%. This clone was picked up a small number of times. Germline V gene sequence: CDR1 SGHRS, CDR2 YFSETQ. The junction had 11 bases not matched to a gene; V was cut back by 4 bases and J by 6 bases. The CDR3 spans 15 residues. The sequence came from a man between 40 and 49 years old with active or convalescent COVID-19. The sample taken for sequencing was peripheral blood. The V and J genes are TRBV5-1 and TRBJ2-7, with 9 bases identical to TRBD2. The CDR3: CASSPRLAGSSEQYF. The CDR3 DNA follows: TGCGCCAGCAGCCCACGCCTAGCGGGGAGTTCCGAGCAGTACTTC. Combining the CDR3 with reference TRBV5-1 and TRBJ2-7 gives the whole variable domain KAGVTQTPRYLIKTRGQQVTLSCSPISGHRSVSWYQQTPGQGLQFLFEYFSETQRNKGNFPGRFSGRQFSNSRSEMNVSTLELGDSALYLCASSPRLAGSSEQYFGPGTRLTVT.